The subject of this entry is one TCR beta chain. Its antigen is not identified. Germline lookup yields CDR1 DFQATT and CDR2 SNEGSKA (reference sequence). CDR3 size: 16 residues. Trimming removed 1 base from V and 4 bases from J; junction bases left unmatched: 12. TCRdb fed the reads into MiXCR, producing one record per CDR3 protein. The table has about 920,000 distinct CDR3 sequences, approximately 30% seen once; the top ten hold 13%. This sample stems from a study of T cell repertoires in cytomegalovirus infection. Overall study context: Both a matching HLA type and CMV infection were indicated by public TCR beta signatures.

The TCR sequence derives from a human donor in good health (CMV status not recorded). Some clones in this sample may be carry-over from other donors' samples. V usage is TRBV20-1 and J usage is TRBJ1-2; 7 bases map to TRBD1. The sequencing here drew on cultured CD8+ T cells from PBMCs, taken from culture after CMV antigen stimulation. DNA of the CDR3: TGCAGTGCTAGAGGACAGGGATCCCCAGCGTCCTATGGCTACACCTTC. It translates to CSARGQGSPASYGYTF.